This TCR beta chain was sequenced during a study of beta chain features in type 1 diabetes. Study summary: The study found patients and healthy donors alike in age, gender and cell yields.

Expressed TCRB transcripts were sequenced, since all the RNA that had been isolated was reverse transcribed. TCRdb's copy holds only in-frame clones and misses some; the assay was immunoSEQ multiplex PCR. In the table there are 310,000 or so clones, roughly 9.6% of which are singletons. Per germline, CDR1 MNHEY and CDR2 SMNVEV (reference sequence). The CDR3 runs 16 residues. Trimming took 4 bases from V and 4 from J; bases not matched to a gene: 9. The V and J genes are TRBV27 and TRBJ2-7, with 11 nucleotides matching TRBD2. The TCR sequence derives from a woman under 40 in good health. Sequencing was performed on naive CD4+ T cells from blood. The chain's CDR3 is CASSSHELAGDYEQYF. In nucleotides, the CDR3 is TGTGCCAGCAGTTCCCACGAACTAGCGGGAGATTACGAGCAGTACTTC.